This TCR beta chain was found in a study of a mutant IDH1 vaccine in newly diagnosed glioma. Sequenced by immunoSEQ multiplex PCR; TCRdb stores in-frame clones only, minus some. The sample shows 110,000 or so clones, under 90% of them seen only once. Specified time point: week 11, during vaccination. Alongside topical imiquimod, each dose of vaccine comprised 300 ug of mutant IDH1 20-mer peptide. V dropped 1 base and J dropped 7 bases, with 11 bases sitting between them. Germline V CDR1 and CDR2: SGHAT, FQNNGV. The CDR3 is made up of 15 amino acids. Worth noting for this clone: The antigen is undetermined.

This TCR came from a woman aged 50 to 60 with glioma. The genes are TRBV11-2 and TRBJ1-6; TRBD1 might be the D (6 bases). Sample: PBMCs, taken from a glioma patient whose treatment included an IDH1 peptide vaccine. In DNA, the CDR3 is TGTGCCAGCAGCTTAGGTGCAGGGGACAATTCACCCCTCCACTTT. Protein sequence: CASSLGAGDNSPLHF.